The 14 T cell receptor beta chains below come from one sample, sequenced in a study of cytomegalovirus exposure and HLA in healthy donors. The PCR used 60 Vbeta and 13 Jbeta primers. Libraries were prepared by immunoSEQ multiplex PCR; TCRdb keeps only in-frame clonotypes and omits some of them. Here the sample spans about 61,000 clones, around 87% being singletons. Sequencing used PBMCs. Receptor source: a man between 18 and 29 years old in good health and CMV-seronegative.

The V call is TRBV29-1, the J call TRBJ1-4, with D perhaps matching TRBD1 (5 bases). Germline V CDR1 and CDR2: SQVTM, ANQGSEA. The V gene lost 8 bases and the J gene lost 5 bases, with 15 bases spanning the gap. The CDR3 runs 13 residues. CDR3 sequence (DNA): TGCAGCTTCCGGATGCAGGGCAATGAAAAACTGTTTTTT. It encodes CSFRMQGNEKLFF.

This sequence joins TRBV9 and TRBJ2-2; 12 bases line up with TRBD2. This CDR3 is built from 16 residues. Unmatched junction bases numbered 1, after V lost 0 bases and J lost 4 bases. Germline CDR1 SGDLS, CDR2 YYNGEE. The CDR3 reads CASSVGTSGATGELFF. The CDR3 DNA reads as TGTGCCAGCAGCGTAGGGACTAGCGGGGCCACCGGGGAGCTGTTTTTT.

The chain has TRBV27 and TRBJ1-1; D is undetermined. This CDR3 is 14 amino acids long. Germline V CDR1 and CDR2: MNHEY, SMNVEV (reference sequence). The V and J ends lost 6 bases and 1 base respectively, with 12 bases between them. This CDR3 reads CASSQTGRNTEAFF. CDR3 coding DNA: TGTGCCAGCAGCCAAACGGGGAGGAACACTGAAGCTTTCTTT.

This rearrangement joins TRBV29-1 to TRBJ2-7; unclear D gene. Trimming stripped 7 bases from V and 0 bases from J, with 13 bases between. From germline, CDR1 is SQVTM and CDR2 ANQGSEA. This CDR3 comprises 13 residues. The chain's CDR3 is CSGRDWISYEQYF. The CDR3 DNA is TGCAGCGGCAGAGACTGGATCTCCTACGAGCAGTACTTC.

V gene TRBV6-6 combines with J gene TRBJ2-1; D not certain. Germline CDR1 is MNHNY and CDR2 is SVGAGI (reference sequence). V lost 11 bases and J lost 3, with 5 bases in between. The CDR3 runs 10 residues. CDR3 protein: CAGGYNEQFF. The CDR3 nucleotides are TGTGCCGGCGGCTACAATGAGCAGTTCTTC.

The rearrangement links TRBV7-9 to TRBJ1-2, with 7 bases lining up with TRBD1. The germline V gene has CDR1 SEHNR and CDR2 FQNEAQ (reference sequence). The trim removed 4 bases at V and 4 bases at J, leaving 9 bases unmatched. This CDR3 comprises 15 residues. The CDR3 spells CASSSSTGWVYGYTF. Here the CDR3 DNA reads TGTGCCAGCAGCTCTTCGACAGGGTGGGTCTATGGCTACACCTTC.

The rearrangement links TRBV29-1 to TRBJ1-3; 7 nucleotides line up with TRBD1. The CDR3 runs to 12 residues. The V and J ends lost 7 bases and 8 bases, in that order; junction bases with no gene match: 8. CDR1 is SQVTM and CDR2 is ANQGSEA in the germline V gene. Here the CDR3 DNA reads TGCAGCGCTAACTTAGGGGGCGACACCATATATTTT. This codes for CSANLGGDTIYF.

This chain connects TRBV5-1 to TRBJ1-1; 9 nucleotides match TRBD1. The CDR3 has 16 amino acids. The junction had 5 bases not matched to a gene; V was cut back by 0 bases and J by 2 bases. Per germline, CDR1 SGHRS and CDR2 YFSETQ. In DNA, the CDR3 is TGCGCCAGCAGCTTGGGGGTGACAGGGGGAAACACTGAAGCTTTCTTT. This gives the protein CASSLGVTGGNTEAFF.

The chain links TRBV6-5 to TRBJ1-2; the match to TRBD1 covers 8 bases. The J segment lost 2 bases and the V segment lost 2 bases, leaving 4 bases of the junction unmatched. The CDR3 has 15 residues. Germline V gene sequence: CDR1 MNHEY, CDR2 SVGAGI. The CDR3 bases are TGTGCCAGCAGTTACCGTGACAGGGGCAACTATGGCTACACCTTC. The encoded protein is CASSYRDRGNYGYTF.

The chain is built from TRBV11-2 and TRBJ2-6, with 11 positions matching TRBD1. The V and J ends lost 1 base and 4 bases, in that order; junction bases with no gene match: 3. The CDR3 extends over 17 amino acids. Per the germline V gene, CDR1 is SGHAT and CDR2 is FQNNGV. The CDR3 DNA reads as TGTGCCAGCAGCTTAGGGACAGGGGGCCAAGGGGCCAACGTCCTGACTTTC. Its translation is CASSLGTGGQGANVLTF.

The gene calls are TRBV5-1 and TRBJ2-7; D is unresolved. Between the trimmed V and J ends, which lost 0 bases and 3 bases, there was a span of 10 bases. Germline CDR1 and CDR2: SGHRS and YFSETQ. This CDR3 contains 14 residues. The CDR3 is CASSLGPNSYEQYF. The CDR3 DNA is TGCGCCAGCAGCTTGGGCCCAAATAGCTACGAGCAGTACTTC.

The chain employs TRBV4-1 and TRBJ2-1, with 7 bases fitting TRBD1. Trimming cost V 2 bases and J 2 bases; bases outside gene matches: 3. Germline lookup yields CDR1 MGHRA and CDR2 YSYEKL. This CDR3 spans 15 amino acids. CDR3 sequence: CASSQRDSAYNEQFF. The CDR3 bases are TGCGCCAGCAGCCAACGGGACAGCGCCTACAATGAGCAGTTCTTC.

The chain links TRBV6-6 to TRBJ1-1; 8 bases are a match to TRBD1. This CDR3 is built from 15 residues. Germline CDR1 reads MNHNY; CDR2 reads SVGAGI (reference sequence). With V trimmed by 5 bases and J by 5 bases, 10 bases remained unmatched. CDR3 bases: TGTGCCAGCAGTCGCACCGACAGGGGATATACTGAAGCTTTCTTT. Amino acids: CASSRTDRGYTEAFF.

V and J are TRBV29-1 and TRBJ1-2; 12 positions match TRBD1. In germline, CDR1 is SQVTM, CDR2 ANQGSEA. The CDR3 covers 16 residues. V was clipped by 5 bases and J by 4 bases; unmatched bases: 11. The CDR3 coding sequence is TGCAGCGTTAACTCCGGGACAGGGGGCGAAAGCTATGGCTACACCTTC. It specifies CSVNSGTGGESYGYTF.